This T cell receptor (beta chain) came from a study of CD8 T cells in Susac syndrome. Findings of the study overall: As the study acknowledged, the number of individuals in its TCR sequencing and HLA analysis was relatively small.

Notes on this clonotype: Its antigen remains unknown.

Sequencing of TCR beta was carried out in blood CD8+ and CD4+ T cells. Negative magnetic isolation gave CD8+ and CD4+ cells; FACS enriched CD8+ TEMRA. Reverse transcription of 0.5 to 1 ug RNA was performed with random hexamers. By means of immunoSEQ multiplex PCR, TCR beta CDR3 spanning 54 Vbeta and 13 Jbeta underwent amplification. TCRdb fed the immunoSEQ multiplex PCR reads into MiXCR, producing one record per CDR3 protein. The sample holds just under 150,000 distinct CDR3 sequences, approximately 94% seen once. The sample consisted of CD4+ T cells from PBMCs. The TCR was taken from a human donor in good health.

The CDR3 DNA is TGTGCTAGTGGTTTCAAGACAGGGGGCTCCTCAAGGGGCTTTTTCTTT. It codes for CASGFKTGGSSRGFFF. The chain joins TRBV12-5 to TRBJ1-1; 10 bases are a match to TRBD1. After removal of 3 bases from V and 13 bases from J, the junction contained 17 bases not matched to a gene. Germline V gene data show CDR1 as LGHNT and CDR2 as FRNRAP. The CDR3 spans 16 residues.